The subject of this entry is one TCR beta chain. Antigen specificity is unknown. This record comes from a study of T cell responses to AZD1222 COVID-19 vaccine. Broader study findings: Researchers took repertoire samples only after the peak T cell response had come. Only 6 or 7 individuals given AZD1222 were seropositive at baseline. Spike-specific TCR breadth and depth both grew after two AZD1222 doses. There were mostly white British donors and more females than males, and clonal diversity was possibly underestimated.

Here immunoSEQ multiplex PCR was the method, and the copy in TCRdb shows in-frame clones only, minus some. This sample has about 120,000 clones, with 70% to 90% found just once. This receptor was taken from an adult in good health. The material sequenced was peripheral blood, taken on day 0 of AZD1222 vaccination.

CDR3 in DNA: TGTGCCAGCAGCGAACGGGGGGGATCTTTGACCGGGGAGCTGTTTTTT. It specifies CASSERGGSLTGELFF. The gene calls are TRBV7-8 and TRBJ2-2; 8 bases are a match to TRBD2. Per the germline V gene, CDR1 is SGHVS and CDR2 is FQNEAQ. The CDR3 has 16 residues. Trimming at V came to 5 bases and at J to 5 bases, leaving 10 bases not matched to a gene. The full variable domain, rest sourced from reference TRBV7-8 and TRBJ2-2, is GAGVSQSPRYKVAKRGQDVALRCDPISGHVSLFWYQQALGQGPEFLTYFQNEAQLDKSGLPSDRFFAERPEGSVSTLKIQRTQQEDSAVYLCASSERGGSLTGELFFGEGSRLTVL.